This T cell receptor (beta chain) originates from a study of multiple sclerosis patients with progressive multifocal leukoencephalopathy. Study outcomes and limitations: Clones expanded at PML were already present before and during natalizumab. In most PML patients, TRB repertoires appeared less diverse by entropy. It is unclear whether the findings reflect JC virus infection or general immunocompromise.

This CDR3 comprises 13 residues. The V gene's germline CDR1 is GTSNPN and CDR2 SVGIG (reference sequence). The time point is: about 13 months of natalizumab therapy. The table lists this clone with a count of one. Its antigen is unidentified. The junction shows a germline mismatch at one end, possibly a read error. Spiked into each PCR were synthetic inline TR CDR3 controls of all V-J pairings. Profiling relied on immunoSEQ multiplex PCR, and the TCRdb table lists in-frame clones only, not all of them. The data hold about 25,000 clones, with about 91% observed a single time. The chain is built from TRBV30 and TRBJ1-4; 8 nucleotides line up with TRBD1. Sequenced here: PBMCs, sampled from a patient treated with natalizumab. The origin of this receptor is a man younger than 40 with multiple sclerosis. The CDR3: CAWSSYSGTGVSF. In DNA, the CDR3 is TGTGCCTGGAGTTCTTACTCCGGGACAGGAGTATCTTTT.